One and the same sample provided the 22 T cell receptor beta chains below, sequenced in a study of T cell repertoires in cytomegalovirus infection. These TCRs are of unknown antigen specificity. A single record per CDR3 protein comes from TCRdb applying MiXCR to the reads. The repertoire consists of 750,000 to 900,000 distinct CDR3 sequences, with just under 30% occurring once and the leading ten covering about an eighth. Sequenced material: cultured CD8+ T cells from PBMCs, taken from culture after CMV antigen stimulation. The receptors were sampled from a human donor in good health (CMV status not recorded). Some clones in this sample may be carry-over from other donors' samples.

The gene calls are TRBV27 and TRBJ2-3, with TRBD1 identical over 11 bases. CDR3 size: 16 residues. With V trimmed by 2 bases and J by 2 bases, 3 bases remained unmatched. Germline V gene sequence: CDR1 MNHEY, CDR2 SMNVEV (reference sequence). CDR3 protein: CASSLGDRGFTDTQYF. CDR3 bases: TGTGCCAGCAGTTTAGGGGACAGGGGGTTCACAGATACGCAGTATTTT.

In nucleotides, the CDR3 is TGTGCCAGCAGCTTAGTGGCAGGGGGCGCGACTAATGAAAAACTGTTTTTT. It encodes CASSLVAGGATNEKLFF. J is TRBJ1-4 and V is TRBV7-8; TRBD1 matches at 8 bases. This CDR3 is 17 amino acids long. In germline, CDR1 is SGHVS, CDR2 FQNEAQ. After removal of 1 base from V and 2 bases from J, the junction contained 6 bases not matched to a gene.

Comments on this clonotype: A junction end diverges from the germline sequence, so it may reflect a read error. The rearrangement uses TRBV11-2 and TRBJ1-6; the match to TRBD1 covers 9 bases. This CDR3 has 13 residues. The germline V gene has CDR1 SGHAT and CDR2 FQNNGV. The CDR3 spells CVSSGQGNSPLHF. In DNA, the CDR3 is TGTGTCAGCAGCGGACAGGGGAATTCACCCCTCCACTTT.

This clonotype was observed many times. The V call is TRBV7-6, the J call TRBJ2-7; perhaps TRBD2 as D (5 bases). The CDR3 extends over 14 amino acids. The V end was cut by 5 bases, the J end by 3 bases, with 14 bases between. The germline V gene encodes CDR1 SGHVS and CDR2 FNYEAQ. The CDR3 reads CASSPGTTYYEQYV. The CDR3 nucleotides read TGTGCCAGCAGCCCGGGAACAACTTACTACGAGCAGTACGTC.

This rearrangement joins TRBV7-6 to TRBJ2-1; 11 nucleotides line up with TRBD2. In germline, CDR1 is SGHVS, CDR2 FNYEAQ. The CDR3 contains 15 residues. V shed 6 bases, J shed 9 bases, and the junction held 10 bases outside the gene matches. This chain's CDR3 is CASSSSSGGGGEQFF. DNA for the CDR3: TGTGCCAGCAGTTCCAGTAGCGGGGGGGGGGGTGAGCAGTTCTTC.

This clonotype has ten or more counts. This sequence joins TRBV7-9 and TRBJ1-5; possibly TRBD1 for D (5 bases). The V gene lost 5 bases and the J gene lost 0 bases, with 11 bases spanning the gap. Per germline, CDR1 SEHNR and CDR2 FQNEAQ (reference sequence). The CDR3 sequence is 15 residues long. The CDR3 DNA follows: TGTGCCAGCAGCGCAGGGACGGATAGCAATCAGCCCCAGCATTTT. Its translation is CASSAGTDSNQPQHF.

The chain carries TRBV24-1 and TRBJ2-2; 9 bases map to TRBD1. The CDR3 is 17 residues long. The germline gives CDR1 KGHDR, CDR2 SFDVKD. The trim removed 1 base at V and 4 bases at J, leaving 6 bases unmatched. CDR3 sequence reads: CATSDFRTGVSTGELFF. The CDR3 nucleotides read TGTGCCACCAGTGATTTCAGGACAGGGGTCTCCACCGGGGAGCTGTTTTTT.

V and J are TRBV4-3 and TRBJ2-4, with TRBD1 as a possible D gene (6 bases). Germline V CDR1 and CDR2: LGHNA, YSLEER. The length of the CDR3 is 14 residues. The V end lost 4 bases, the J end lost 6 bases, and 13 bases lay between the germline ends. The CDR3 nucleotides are TGCGCCAGCAGCCCCCCGGGACACACAAACATTCAGTACTTC. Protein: CASSPPGHTNIQYF.

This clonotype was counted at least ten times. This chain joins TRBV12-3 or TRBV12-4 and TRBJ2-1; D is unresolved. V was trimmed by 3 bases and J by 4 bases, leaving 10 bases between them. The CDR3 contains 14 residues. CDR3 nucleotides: TGTGCCAGCAGTTTTCGCGATCAATACAATGAGCAGTTCTTC. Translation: CASSFRDQYNEQFF.

CDR3 DNA: TGTGTCACTACCGGACAGGGGAGGGATACGCAGTATTTT. This sequence encodes CVTTGQGRDTQYF. This chain uses TRBV2 with TRBJ2-3; 9 bases agree with TRBD1. This CDR3 comprises 13 residues. The V gene's germline CDR1 is SNHLY and CDR2 FYNNEI.

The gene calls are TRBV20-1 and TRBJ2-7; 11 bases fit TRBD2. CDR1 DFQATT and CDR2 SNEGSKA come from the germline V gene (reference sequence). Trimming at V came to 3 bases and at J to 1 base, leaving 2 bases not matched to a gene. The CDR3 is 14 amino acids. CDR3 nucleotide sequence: TGCAGTGCTAGCCCTAGCGGGGGGTCCTACGAGCAGTACTTC. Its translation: CSASPSGGSYEQYF.

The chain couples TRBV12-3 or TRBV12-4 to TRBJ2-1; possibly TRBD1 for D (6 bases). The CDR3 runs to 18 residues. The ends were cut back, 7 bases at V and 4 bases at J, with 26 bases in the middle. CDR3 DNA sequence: TGTGCCAGCACTTTCTTCCACGTCGGACAGCAATCATACAATGAGCAGTTCTTC. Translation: CASTFFHVGQQSYNEQFF.

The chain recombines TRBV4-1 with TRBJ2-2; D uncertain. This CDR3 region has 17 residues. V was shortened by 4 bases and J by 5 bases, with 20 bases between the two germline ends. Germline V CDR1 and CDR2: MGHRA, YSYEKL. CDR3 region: CASSRLPPTAWTGELFF. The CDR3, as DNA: TGCGCCAGCAGCCGCCTCCCCCCAACGGCGTGGACCGGGGAGCTGTTTTTT.

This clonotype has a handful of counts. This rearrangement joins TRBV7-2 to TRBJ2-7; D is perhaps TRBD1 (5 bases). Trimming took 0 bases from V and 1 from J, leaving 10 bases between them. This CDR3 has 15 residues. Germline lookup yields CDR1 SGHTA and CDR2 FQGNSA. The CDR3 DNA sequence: TGTGCCAGCAGCTTAGCACAGGAGATATCCTACGAGCAGTACGTC. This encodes CASSLAQEISYEQYV.

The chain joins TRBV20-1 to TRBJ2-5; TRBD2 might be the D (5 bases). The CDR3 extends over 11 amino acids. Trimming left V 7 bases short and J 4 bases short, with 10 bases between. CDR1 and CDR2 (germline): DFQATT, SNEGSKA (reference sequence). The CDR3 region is CSGRGPETQYF. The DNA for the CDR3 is TGCAGTGGCCGAGGGCCAGAGACCCAGTACTTC.

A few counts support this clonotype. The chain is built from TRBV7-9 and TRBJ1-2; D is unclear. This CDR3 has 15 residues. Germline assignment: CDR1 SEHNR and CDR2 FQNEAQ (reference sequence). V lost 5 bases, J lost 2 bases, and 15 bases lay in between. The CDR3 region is CASSPWEETNYGYTF. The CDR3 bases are TGTGCCAGCAGCCCCTGGGAAGAGACCAACTATGGCTACACCTTC.

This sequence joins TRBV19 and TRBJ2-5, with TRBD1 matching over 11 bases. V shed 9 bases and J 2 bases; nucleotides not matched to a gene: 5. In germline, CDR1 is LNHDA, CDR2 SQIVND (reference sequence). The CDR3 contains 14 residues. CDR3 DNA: TGTGCCAGACCCCGGGACAGGGGGCAAGAGACCCAGTACTTC. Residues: CARPRDRGQETQYF.

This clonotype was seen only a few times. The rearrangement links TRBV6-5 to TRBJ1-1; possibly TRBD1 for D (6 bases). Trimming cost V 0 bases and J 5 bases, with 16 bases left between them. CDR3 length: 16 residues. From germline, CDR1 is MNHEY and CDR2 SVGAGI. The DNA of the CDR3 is TGTGCCAGCAGTTACTCGATGTGGGGGCGCGGGACTGAAGCTTTCTTT. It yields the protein CASSYSMWGRGTEAFF.

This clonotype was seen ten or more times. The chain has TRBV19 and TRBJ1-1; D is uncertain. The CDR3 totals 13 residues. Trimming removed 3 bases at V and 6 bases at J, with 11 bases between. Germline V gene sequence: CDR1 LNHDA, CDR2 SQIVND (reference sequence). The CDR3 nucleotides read TGTGCCAGTAGTATCGGCGCGAGCGCTGAAGCTTTCTTT. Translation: CASSIGASAEAFF.

As DNA, the CDR3 is TGTGCCAGCAGTGCGGGCAGGGGGTACGAGCAGTACGTC. This sequence encodes CASSAGRGYEQYV. The chain links TRBV6-1 to TRBJ2-7, with TRBD1 matching 7 bases. The trim removed 4 bases at V and 4 bases at J, leaving 4 bases unmatched. Germline loops: CDR1 MNHNS, CDR2 SASEGT. This CDR3 spans 13 amino acids.

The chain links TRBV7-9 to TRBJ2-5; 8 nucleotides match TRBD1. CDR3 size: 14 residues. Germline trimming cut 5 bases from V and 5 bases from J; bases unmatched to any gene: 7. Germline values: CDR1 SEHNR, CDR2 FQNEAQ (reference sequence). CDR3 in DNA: TGTGCCAGCAGCCAGACAGGGGAGGAGGAGACCCAGTACTTC. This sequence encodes CASSQTGEEETQYF.

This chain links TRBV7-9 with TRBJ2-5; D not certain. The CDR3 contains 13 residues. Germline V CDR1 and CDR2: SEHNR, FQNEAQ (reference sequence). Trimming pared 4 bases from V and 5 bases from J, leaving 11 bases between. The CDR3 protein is CASSSDMGETQYF. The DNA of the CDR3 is TGTGCCAGCAGCTCCGACATGGGCGAGACCCAGTACTTC. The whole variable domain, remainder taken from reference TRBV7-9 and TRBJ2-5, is DTGVSQNPRHKITKRGQNVTFRCDPISEHNRLYWYRQTLGQGPEFLTYFQNEAQLEKSRLLSDRFSAERPKGSFSTLEIQRTEQGDSAMYLCASSSDMGETQYFGPGTRLLVL.